These T cell receptor beta chains were read from a single sample in a study of T cells after yellow fever vaccination. TCRdb reprocessed the 5' RACE reads with MiXCR, giving one entry per CDR3 protein. The sample records 280,000 or so distinct CDR3 sequences, around 8.6% being singletons. Here the sequenced sample was CD4+ T cells sorted from PBMCs, taken 5 days after the yellow fever booster vaccination. These receptors were obtained from a man between 18 and 29 years old who received the YFV17D yellow fever vaccine. Both conserved end residues are part of each CDR3. D genes are given only for firm matches. Clone size, where shown, is once, few, many, or a class for clones that have expanded.

DNA: TGTGCCAGTAGTATAGACCCCCGGGACAGGGAAAACGGGGAGCTGTTTTTT
CDR3: CASSIDPRDRENGELFF
V: TRBV19
length: 17
D: TRBD1
size: -
J: TRBJ2-2

DNA: TGTGCCAGCACTCAATCTTTGGTTCTAGCCAAAAACATTCAGTACTTC
CDR3: CASTQSLVLAKNIQYF
V: TRBV7-2
length: 16
D: -
size: -
J: TRBJ2-4

DNA: TGTGCCAGCAGTTTCCGCGCTTTGAACACCGGGGAGCTGTTTTTT
CDR3: CASSFRALNTGELFF
V: TRBV6-2/TRBV6-3
length: 15
D: -
size: -
J: TRBJ2-2

DNA: TGCGCCAGCAGCCAAGATCCGGGACAGGCCCGCTCTGGGGCCAACGTCCTGACTTTC
CDR3: CASSQDPGQARSGANVLTF
V: TRBV4-1
length: 19
D: TRBD1
size: few
J: TRBJ2-6

DNA: TGTGCCAGCAGTCCCAGGCCGATAAGCAATCAGCCCCAGCATTTT
CDR3: CASSPRPISNQPQHF
V: TRBV5-5
length: 15
D: -
size: few
J: TRBJ1-5

DNA: TGTGCCAGCTCGGCCACGAGCTATGGCTACACCTTC
CDR3: CASSATSYGYTF
V: TRBV18
length: 12
D: -
size: few
J: TRBJ1-2

DNA: TGTGCCAGCAGTTCCTACCGTGCGGGGGGCCACAATGAGCAGTTCTTC
CDR3: CASSSYRAGGHNEQFF
V: TRBV27
length: 16
D: TRBD2
size: -
J: TRBJ2-1

DNA: TGTGCCAGCAGCTTAAGAATGCAGGCGAACACCGGGGAGCTGTTTTTT
CDR3: CASSLRMQANTGELFF
V: TRBV7-3
length: 16
D: -
size: -
J: TRBJ2-2

DNA: TGTGCCAGCGGGGAGGGGGCAGGGGCCTACAACACTGAAGCTTTCTTT
CDR3: CASGEGAGAYNTEAFF
V: TRBV11-2
length: 16
D: TRBD1
size: many
J: TRBJ1-1

DNA: TGTGCCAGCAGCTTGGTTTGGCGGCCCGAGCAGTACTTC
CDR3: CASSLVWRPEQYF
V: TRBV5-6
length: 13
D: -
size: few
J: TRBJ2-7

DNA: TGTGCCAGCTCACCCGGGGCAACTAATGAAAAACTGTTTTTT
CDR3: CASSPGATNEKLFF
V: TRBV18
length: 14
D: -
size: many
J: TRBJ1-4

DNA: TGTGCCACCAGCAGAGGACAGGGCTTTTTGGAAAAACTGTTTTTT
CDR3: CATSRGQGFLEKLFF
V: TRBV15
length: 15
D: TRBD1
size: -
J: TRBJ1-4

DNA: TGTGCCACCCGAGCCCCGGGGGCTGCCTACAATGAGCAGTTCTTC
CDR3: CATRAPGAAYNEQFF
V: TRBV7-2
length: 15
D: -
size: few
J: TRBJ2-1

DNA: TGCGCCAGCAGCTTGGTGTTGGGGAGCTCCTACAATGAGCAGTTCTTC
CDR3: CASSLVLGSSYNEQFF
V: TRBV5-1
length: 16
D: -
size: -
J: TRBJ2-1

DNA: TGTGCCATCAGGAGGGGGGAATCGAACACTGAAGCTTTCTTT
CDR3: CAIRRGESNTEAFF
V: TRBV10-3
length: 14
D: -
size: -
J: TRBJ1-1

DNA: TGCAGTGCTAGAGAAGGAACAGGGGCTACCTACGAGCAGTACTTC
CDR3: CSAREGTGATYEQYF
V: TRBV20-1
length: 15
D: TRBD1
size: few
J: TRBJ2-7

DNA: TGTGCCTGCACAGGGGGGCGGGAAGAGACCCAGTACTTC
CDR3: CACTGGREETQYF
V: TRBV7-2
length: 13
D: TRBD1
size: many
J: TRBJ2-5

DNA: TGTGCCAGCTCACAACAGGGACCGAACACTGAAGCTTTCTTT
CDR3: CASSQQGPNTEAFF
V: TRBV18
length: 14
D: -
size: few
J: TRBJ1-1

DNA: TGCGCCAGCAGCCGGGACAGCCTCACCGGGGAGCTGTTTTTT
CDR3: CASSRDSLTGELFF
V: TRBV5-1
length: 14
D: TRBD1
size: few
J: TRBJ2-2

DNA: TGCGCCAGCAGCCTCCAGTACGGGGACTGGGAGCAGTTCTTC
CDR3: CASSLQYGDWEQFF
V: TRBV5-1
length: 14
D: -
size: few
J: TRBJ2-1

DNA: TGTGCCAGCAGTTTAAGCCGGGAGACCTACGAGCAGTACTTC
CDR3: CASSLSRETYEQYF
V: TRBV12-3/TRBV12-4
length: 14
D: -
size: -
J: TRBJ2-7

DNA: TGTGCCAGCGGGTGGGGGTGGGGGAGCACCGGGGAGCTGTTTTTT
CDR3: CASGWGWGSTGELFF
V: TRBV27
length: 15
D: -
size: few
J: TRBJ2-2

DNA: TGTGCCAGTACCCAGGGTAGTTTCTCTGGGGCCAACGTCCTGACTTTC
CDR3: CASTQGSFSGANVLTF
V: TRBV19
length: 16
D: -
size: -
J: TRBJ2-6

DNA: TGTGCCAGCAGCCGGGCCGGAAACACTGAAGCTTTCTTT
CDR3: CASSRAGNTEAFF
V: TRBV6-2/TRBV6-3
length: 13
D: -
size: many
J: TRBJ1-1

DNA: TGTGCCAGCAGTTTACAGGAGGATCAGCCCCAGCATTTT
CDR3: CASSLQEDQPQHF
V: TRBV7-9
length: 13
D: -
size: few
J: TRBJ1-5

DNA: TGTGCCAGCAGATCCGGTGGGACTGGCCCAAATGAGCAGTTCTTC
CDR3: CASRSGGTGPNEQFF
V: TRBV5-4
length: 15
D: -
size: -
J: TRBJ2-1

DNA: TGTGCCAGCAGCTTCAGGGGGCCTCAGCCCCAGCATTTT
CDR3: CASSFRGPQPQHF
V: TRBV7-2
length: 13
D: TRBD1
size: many
J: TRBJ1-5

DNA: TGTGCCAGCAGTGCAGGGGGCCGAGAGGAGACCCAGTACTTC
CDR3: CASSAGGREETQYF
V: TRBV28
length: 14
D: TRBD1
size: many
J: TRBJ2-5

DNA: TGCGCCAGCAGCTTGGCAGGTGAACGTCAGCCCCAGCATTTT
CDR3: CASSLAGERQPQHF
V: TRBV5-1
length: 14
D: -
size: many
J: TRBJ1-5

DNA: TGTGCCAGCACCGAGGGACAGATCTATGGCTACACCTTC
CDR3: CASTEGQIYGYTF
V: TRBV12-3/TRBV12-4
length: 13
D: TRBD1
size: -
J: TRBJ1-2

DNA: TGTGCCAGCAGCTGGGGGTCGGACCGACTTGAAGCTTTCTTT
CDR3: CASSWGSDRLEAFF
V: TRBV5-6
length: 14
D: -
size: -
J: TRBJ1-1

DNA: TGCGCCAGCAGCTTGACGGGAGAGGATGCTGGCTACACCTTC
CDR3: CASSLTGEDAGYTF
V: TRBV5-1
length: 14
D: -
size: -
J: TRBJ1-2

DNA: TGCAGCGTTTCGACAGGGTGGGGGAACACTGAAGCTTTCTTT
CDR3: CSVSTGWGNTEAFF
V: TRBV29-1
length: 14
D: TRBD1
size: -
J: TRBJ1-1

DNA: TGTGCCAGCAGTCGGACAGCCTTAGCATTTGGGGTGGGCTACACCTTC
CDR3: CASSRTALAFGVGYTF
V: TRBV12-3/TRBV12-4
length: 16
D: -
size: few
J: TRBJ1-2

DNA: TGTGCCAGCAGCTTAGTACTGGGGATCAATGAGCAGTTCTTC
CDR3: CASSLVLGINEQFF
V: TRBV7-9
length: 14
D: -
size: few
J: TRBJ2-1

DNA: TGTGCCAGCAGCACTTACACAGGGGAGGAAATACATGGCTACACCTTC
CDR3: CASSTYTGEEIHGYTF
V: TRBV7-2
length: 16
D: TRBD1
size: few
J: TRBJ1-2

DNA: TGCAGCGTTGCAGGAAGCGGGGTCCACAATGAGCAGTTCTTC
CDR3: CSVAGSGVHNEQFF
V: TRBV29-1
length: 14
D: TRBD2
size: few
J: TRBJ2-1

DNA: TGTGCCTGGACCTGGGATGGGGGGAACACTGAAGCTTTCTTT
CDR3: CAWTWDGGNTEAFF
V: TRBV30
length: 14
D: -
size: -
J: TRBJ1-1

DNA: TGCAGCCATGCTGCAGGGAGCTCCTACAATGAGCAGTTCTTC
CDR3: CSHAAGSSYNEQFF
V: TRBV29-1
length: 14
D: -
size: few
J: TRBJ2-1

DNA: TGTGCCAGCAGGGGATCAGGGCGGTACGAGCAGTACTTC
CDR3: CASRGSGRYEQYF
V: TRBV7-6
length: 13
D: -
size: -
J: TRBJ2-7

DNA: TGTGCCAGCGCTACGGGGCGGGGGGGCCGAGAGACCCAGTACTTC
CDR3: CASATGRGGRETQYF
V: TRBV7-3
length: 15
D: TRBD2
size: many
J: TRBJ2-5

DNA: TGCGCCAGCAGCCAAGCCGGACAGGGAAGGGGAGGCTACACCTTC
CDR3: CASSQAGQGRGGYTF
V: TRBV4-1
length: 15
D: TRBD1
size: few
J: TRBJ1-2

DNA: TGTGCCAGCAGCTTAACGCGTCGGACCAATTACGAGCAGTACTTC
CDR3: CASSLTRRTNYEQYF
V: TRBV7-2
length: 15
D: -
size: few
J: TRBJ2-7

DNA: TGCGCCAGCAGCTTCGTTGGGGGAGACACTGAAGCTTTCTTT
CDR3: CASSFVGGDTEAFF
V: TRBV5-1
length: 14
D: -
size: -
J: TRBJ1-1

DNA: TGCAGCCCCCGGGCGGCCCAAGAGACCCAGTACTTC
CDR3: CSPRAAQETQYF
V: TRBV20-1
length: 12
D: -
size: few
J: TRBJ2-5

DNA: TGCGCCAGCAGGGCGGGACGAGGGCCCATCTATGGCTACACCTTC
CDR3: CASRAGRGPIYGYTF
V: TRBV10-2
length: 15
D: -
size: many
J: TRBJ1-2

DNA: TGTGCCAGCAGCCCCGCTCTCGGGTTCCAAGAGACCCAGTACTTC
CDR3: CASSPALGFQETQYF
V: TRBV6-2/TRBV6-3
length: 15
D: -
size: many
J: TRBJ2-5

DNA: TGTGCCAGCAGCTTTAATGTCGCATTGGATACGCAGTATTTT
CDR3: CASSFNVALDTQYF
V: TRBV7-2
length: 14
D: -
size: -
J: TRBJ2-3

DNA: TGTGCCAGCAGTCCTCGAAGGGGAGGTCTCTACGAGCAGTACTTC
CDR3: CASSPRRGGLYEQYF
V: TRBV28
length: 15
D: -
size: -
J: TRBJ2-7

DNA: TGCGCCAGCAGCTTGGGGGGACGGGCCCCAGGGGAGCAGTTCTTC
CDR3: CASSLGGRAPGEQFF
V: TRBV5-1
length: 15
D: -
size: few
J: TRBJ2-1

DNA: TGTGCCAGCAGTCGGGACATAGTGAACACTGAAGCTTTCTTT
CDR3: CASSRDIVNTEAFF
V: TRBV12-3/TRBV12-4
length: 14
D: -
size: -
J: TRBJ1-1

DNA: TGCGCCAGCAGCCAACCAGACAGGGTAAATCAGCCCCAGCATTTT
CDR3: CASSQPDRVNQPQHF
V: TRBV4-1
length: 15
D: TRBD1
size: few
J: TRBJ1-5

DNA: TGCAGTGCTAGAGTGGTAGCGAACTACAATGAGCAGTTCTTC
CDR3: CSARVVANYNEQFF
V: TRBV20-1
length: 14
D: -
size: many
J: TRBJ2-1

DNA: TGTGCCAGTAGTTATAGTTCAGCGAAGAGCTCCTACGAGCAGTACTTC
CDR3: CASSYSSAKSSYEQYF
V: TRBV19
length: 16
D: -
size: few
J: TRBJ2-7

DNA: TGTGCCAGCAGCTTGGTCCAGGGGGCCTATAGCTATGGCTACACCTTC
CDR3: CASSLVQGAYSYGYTF
V: TRBV5-5
length: 16
D: TRBD1
size: few
J: TRBJ1-2